This T cell receptor beta chain was profiled in a study of cytomegalovirus exposure and HLA in healthy donors. Germline V CDR1 and CDR2: MDHEN, SYDVKM. Trimming took off 1 base at V and 5 bases at J, with 5 bases between the two ends. The CDR3 extends over 12 amino acids. These donors counted as nominally healthy when sampled, but unrecorded immune exposures were likely. About this clone: Its antigen is unknown.

Study-wide findings and caveats: Per published reports, the classifier diagnosed cytomegalovirus status with high specificity and sensitivity. Rarity characterized most TCR sequences, yet some public TCRs appeared in many donors.

PCR involved 60 Vbeta and 13 Jbeta primers. Assay: immunoSEQ multiplex PCR; the TCRdb copy retains only in-frame clones and omits some. The table has roughly 190,000 clones, approximately 80% seen once. The sample taken for sequencing was PBMCs. This sequence originates from a woman in her twenties or thirties in good health and CMV-seropositive. The chain uses TRBV28 and TRBJ1-2; D gene unclear. The CDR3 here is CASSLSGYGYTF. DNA for the CDR3: TGTGCCAGCAGTTTATCGGGTTATGGCTACACCTTC.